This T cell receptor beta chain was sequenced in a study of T cells in Graves' hyperthyroidism and ophthalmopathy. General observations from the study: Through a model of 13 V-J features, ophthalmopathy was separated from stable hyperthyroidism.

Amplification of TCR beta CDR3 regions used RNA as the template. Primed by the HTBI set, a first-round RT-PCR was run on the TCR CDR3. TCRdb reprocessed the multiplex PCR reads with MiXCR, giving one entry per CDR3 protein. The repertoire holds more than 550,000 distinct CDR3 sequences, with around a sixth as singletons. This clonotype was seen more than once but under ten times. Antigen unknown. Exclusion followed for patients with uncontrolled infection, other autoimmune disease, pregnancy or lactation. Blood from later-ophthalmopathy patients was taken at first hyperthyroidism diagnosis. This sample holds PBMCs from 9.5 to 10 ml fresh peripheral blood. The CDR3 extends over 16 amino acids. The V end was cut by 0 bases, the J end by 5 bases, with 14 bases between. In germline, CDR1 is DFQATT, CDR2 SNEGSKA (reference sequence).

Sequencing was done on a sample of blood. The origin of this receptor is a woman aged 50 to 65 with Graves' hyperthyroidism that later progressed to Graves' ophthalmopathy. The rearrangement links TRBV20-1 to TRBJ1-6; D remains ambiguous. CDR3 loop: CSARDRQRPHNSPLHF. The CDR3, as DNA: TGCAGTGCTAGAGATCGGCAGCGCCCTCATAATTCACCCCTCCACTTT.